One and the same sample provided the 11 T cell receptor beta chains below, sequenced in a study of graft-versus-host responses after intestinal transplantation. TCRdb's table, derived via immunoSEQ multiplex PCR, lists solely in-frame clones and lacks some. Among about 99,000 clones listed, under 95% were seen once. For these TCRs, the target antigens are not known. Here the sequenced sample was unstimulated CD8+ T cells sorted from spleen or lymph node cells, taken before intestinal transplant. The receptors were gathered from a human donor who received an intestinal transplant.

The CDR3 here is CASSYPGTGETQYF. CDR3 coding DNA: TGTGCCAGCAGTTACCCAGGGACAGGGGAGACCCAGTACTTC. The rearrangement links TRBV6-5 to TRBJ2-5; 9 nucleotides line up with TRBD1. This CDR3 region has 14 residues. From germline, CDR1 is MNHEY and CDR2 SVGAGI. The junction had 3 bases not matched to a gene; V was cut back by 2 bases and J by 5 bases.

The chain uses TRBV4-1 and TRBJ1-1; TRBD1 aligns across 9 bases. The CDR3 extends over 17 amino acids. Germline values: CDR1 MGHRA, CDR2 YSYEKL. V lost 3 bases and J lost 3; bases outside the gene matches: 11. CDR3 in amino acids: CASSHPGQGRSYTEAFF. CDR3 DNA: TGCGCCAGCAGCCATCCCGGACAGGGGCGATCGTACACTGAAGCTTTCTTT.

This clone has a single count. The J gene is TRBJ2-7, the V gene TRBV2; D is possibly TRBD2 (6 bases). The CDR3 extends over 14 amino acids. CDR1 is SNHLY and CDR2 is FYNNEI in the germline V gene. The V end was cut by 5 bases, the J end by 1 base, with 12 bases between. CDR3 sequence reads: CASSSGTASYEQYF. CDR3 coding DNA: TGTGCCAGCAGTTCCGGGACTGCGTCCTACGAGCAGTACTTC.

This chain joins TRBV9 and TRBJ1-2, with 7 nucleotides matching TRBD1. Trimming at V came to 3 bases and at J to 4 bases, leaving 6 bases not matched to a gene. The CDR3 is 14 amino acids. Per the germline V gene, CDR1 is SGDLS and CDR2 is YYNGEE. The CDR3 spells CASSEQGSFYGYTF. For the CDR3, the DNA is TGTGCCAGCAGCGAACAGGGGTCTTTCTATGGCTACACCTTC.

The genes are TRBV4-1 and TRBJ1-1; 10 nucleotides match TRBD1. CDR1 and CDR2 (germline): MGHRA, YSYEKL. The CDR3 runs to 16 residues. The V and J ends lost 3 bases and 4 bases, in that order; junction bases with no gene match: 8. The CDR3 sequence is CASSQPRQGASTEAFF. The DNA of the CDR3 is TGCGCCAGCAGCCAGCCCCGACAGGGGGCGAGCACTGAAGCTTTCTTT.

V is TRBV10-1 and J is TRBJ2-3; D unresolved. CDR3 length: 16 residues. V was shortened by 0 bases and J by 4 bases, with 14 bases between the two germline ends. CDR1 and CDR2 (germline): WNHNN, SYGVQD (reference sequence). DNA for the CDR3: TGCGCCAGCAGTGAGTCTTGGCAGTCTCATGCAGATACGCAGTATTTT. It is translated as CASSESWQSHADTQYF.

As to this clone: The CDR3 ends on some other residue instead of the conserved phenylalanine or tryptophan, so this is likely a read error. The chain recombines TRBV23-1 with TRBJ1-1; no clear D gene. TRBV23-1 carries the ORF label, with uncertain function. The CDR3 loop spans 11 amino acids. Trimming pared 11 bases from V and 4 bases from J, leaving 11 bases between. DNA for the CDR3: TGCGCCGGCAAAGAGGGCACTGAAGCTTTCTCT. It codes for CAGKEGTEAFS.

The chain couples TRBV29-1 to TRBJ2-7; a weak D match, TRBD1 (6 bases). CDR1 and CDR2 (germline): SQVTM, ANQGSEA. The CDR3 extends over 15 amino acids. V lost 0 bases and J lost 1, with 13 bases in between. The CDR3 nucleotides are TGCAGCGTTGAAGATCTGGGAACAGGGTCCTACGAGCAGTACTTC. This gives the protein CSVEDLGTGSYEQYF.

The chain carries TRBV4-2 and TRBJ2-3; 7 bases agree with TRBD2. J lost 2 bases, V lost 4 bases, and 21 bases had no gene match. The CDR3 is made up of 20 amino acids. The germline gives CDR1 LGHNA, CDR2 YNFKEQ. DNA for the CDR3: TGTGCCAGCAGCCTCGACTACTCTTTCGATGGGAGGGGTAACACAGATACGCAGTATTTT. This encodes CASSLDYSFDGRGNTDTQYF.

The rearrangement joins TRBV5-6 to TRBJ1-2; D is perhaps TRBD1 (6 bases). The germline V and J ends were trimmed by 0 bases and 8 bases, with 17 bases remaining between them. Germline V gives CDR1 SGHDT, CDR2 YYEEEE. This CDR3 contains 15 residues. The DNA of the CDR3 is TGTGCCAGCAGCTTGGGCGGACACCTCCAGGGGGGCTACACCTTC. Protein sequence: CASSLGGHLQGGYTF.

The genes are TRBV19 and TRBJ1-5, with 11 bases aligning to TRBD1. The trim removed 0 bases at V and 6 bases at J, leaving 10 bases unmatched. This CDR3 is built from 18 residues. Germline V gives CDR1 LNHDA, CDR2 SQIVND (reference sequence). CDR3 sequence (DNA): TGTGCCAGTAGTATAGATCCTCGGACAGGGGGCATTAGTCAGCCCCAGCATTTT. This translates into CASSIDPRTGGISQPQHF.